A single sample gave rise to the 16 T cell receptor beta chains below, sequenced in a study of response to subunit inactivated influenza vaccine. MiXCR, applied by TCRdb to the RT-PCR reads, yields one record per CDR3 protein. The sample lists under 200,000 distinct CDR3 sequences, about a tenth occurring once. The sample consisted of non-naive T cells sorted from PBMCs, taken more than 35 days after vaccination. The receptors were gathered from a man aged 45-65 years who received an inactivated influenza vaccine.

The rearrangement links TRBV20-1 to TRBJ2-1; D call uncertain. This CDR3 has 13 amino acids. Looked up from germline, CDR1 is DFQATT and CDR2 is SNEGSKA (reference sequence). V lost 1 base, J lost 4 bases, and 8 bases lay in between. CDR3 coding DNA: TGCAGTGCTAGAGTCGGCACTTACAATGAGCAGTTCTTC. Translation: CSARVGTYNEQFF.

The chain has TRBV11-2 and TRBJ2-3; no clear D. The V end was cut by 1 base, the J end by 2 bases, with 7 bases between. This CDR3 is built from 14 residues. Germline CDR1 SGHAT, CDR2 FQNNGV. CDR3 amino acids: CASSLGSDTDTQYF. The CDR3 coding sequence is TGTGCCAGCAGCTTAGGGTCAGACACAGATACGCAGTATTTT. The entire variable domain, with the rest obtained from reference TRBV11-2 and TRBJ2-3, is as follows: EAGVAQSPRYKIIEKRQSVAFWCNPISGHATLYWYQQILGQGPKLLIQFQNNGVVDDSQLPKDRFSAERLKGVDSTLKIQPAKLEDSAVYLCASSLGSDTDTQYFGPGTRLTVL.

This clonotype was counted ten times or more. The CDR3 nucleotides are TGTGCCAGCAGCCCGTGGGACAGGGGAATTAGAGGAAACACCATATATTTT. Translation: CASSPWDRGIRGNTIYF. The V and J genes are TRBV7-6 and TRBJ1-3; 10 bases match TRBD1. The CDR3 runs 17 residues. J was trimmed by 4 bases and V by 5 bases; bases with no gene match: 11. CDR1 and CDR2 (germline): SGHVS, FNYEAQ.

This clonotype has only a few counts. J is TRBJ2-3 and V is TRBV18; a weak D match, TRBD1 (5 bases). The germline gives CDR1 KGHSH, CDR2 LQKENI. Deletions cut 5 bases from V and 9 bases from J, with 21 bases between. This CDR3 region has 15 residues. The CDR3 here is CASSDTTGRSSTQYF. The DNA of the CDR3 is TGTGCCAGCTCAGACACCACAGGCAGAAGTTCCACGCAGTATTTT.

This clonotype was seen repeatedly, ten times or more. The chain recombines TRBV6-2 or TRBV6-3 with TRBJ2-7; D possibly corresponds to TRBD1 (6 bases). The germline gives CDR1 MNHEY, CDR2 SVGEGT. The V end lost 2 bases, the J end lost 6 bases, and 8 bases lay between the germline ends. This CDR3 is 12 amino acids long. The CDR3 DNA follows: TGTGCCAGCAGTTACGTAGGGGGCGAGCAGTACTTC. Its translation: CASSYVGGEQYF.

The chain combines TRBV11-2 with TRBJ2-1; 12 bases align to TRBD2. V gave up 5 bases and J gave up 4 bases; unmatched junction bases: 15. CDR3 length: 19 amino acids. CDR1 and CDR2 (germline): SGHAT, FQNNGV. The CDR3 here is CASSLTSGRNPKDYNEQFF. CDR3 DNA sequence: TGTGCCAGCAGCCTGACTAGCGGGAGAAATCCGAAGGATTACAATGAGCAGTTCTTC. The full variable domain, completed using reference TRBV11-2 and TRBJ2-1, is EAGVAQSPRYKIIEKRQSVAFWCNPISGHATLYWYQQILGQGPKLLIQFQNNGVVDDSQLPKDRFSAERLKGVDSTLKIQPAKLEDSAVYLCASSLTSGRNPKDYNEQFFGPGTRLTVL.

This chain uses TRBV30 with TRBJ2-7; unclear D gene. Trimming left V 2 bases short and J 2 bases short, with 10 bases between. Germline CDR1 GTSNPN, CDR2 SVGIG (reference sequence). This CDR3 is 13 amino acids long. The CDR3 DNA reads TGTGCCTGGAGTCGGGCACCCACCTACGAGCAGTACTTC. The encoded protein is CAWSRAPTYEQYF.

This chain joins TRBV6-2 or TRBV6-3 and TRBJ1-1; D unresolved. V lost 2 bases and J 5 bases, leaving 12 bases between the germline ends. This CDR3 comprises 14 residues. The V gene's germline CDR1 is MNHEY and CDR2 SVGEGT. CDR3 protein: CASSYLSGGTEAFF. DNA of the CDR3: TGTGCCAGCAGTTACCTGTCGGGCGGTACTGAAGCTTTCTTT.

The gene calls are TRBV7-2 and TRBJ2-7, with a tentative D call TRBD2 (6 bases). CDR1 SGHTA and CDR2 FQGNSA come from the germline V gene. Deletions cut 2 bases from V and 10 bases from J, with 15 bases between. The CDR3 covers 13 residues. CDR3 nucleotide sequence: TGTGCCAGCAGCTTAAGTAACCCCGGGGGACAGTACTTC. This sequence encodes CASSLSNPGGQYF.

This clonotype was counted at least ten times. The genes are TRBV7-9 and TRBJ2-2, with D uncertain. Trimming left V 1 base short and J 6 bases short, with 6 bases between. Germline values: CDR1 SEHNR, CDR2 FQNEAQ (reference sequence). CDR3 length: 13 amino acids. In DNA, the CDR3 is TGTGCCAGCAGCTTAGAGGCGGCCGGGGAGCTGTTTTTT. This translates into CASSLEAAGELFF.

Turning to this clonotype: At one end the junction does not follow the germline gene, possibly because of a read error. The V and J genes are TRBV12-3 or TRBV12-4 and TRBJ2-6, with TRBD2 matching over 11 bases. This CDR3 spans 19 amino acids. The DNA of the CDR3 is TGTGCCTGCAGTTTTGAGGGGACTAGCGGCTCCTCTGGGGCCAACGTCCTGACTTTC. This translates into CACSFEGTSGSSGANVLTF.

This clonotype was detected a few times. V and J are TRBV7-2 and TRBJ1-4, with D possibly being TRBD1 (5 bases). The CDR3 contains 14 residues. V lost 5 bases and J lost 4, with 11 bases in between. Germline V gene data show CDR1 as SGHTA and CDR2 as FQGNSA. CDR3 DNA: TGTGCCAGCAGCCCCCGGGACGGTAATGAAAAACTGTTTTTT. Translation: CASSPRDGNEKLFF.

This clonotype was seen only a few times. The conserved phenylalanine or tryptophan is not found at the CDR3 terminus, so this likely reflects a read error. No DNA is shown, since the ends of the CDR3 on it are uncertain; the CDR3 is the one TCRdb lists. This chain joins TRBV2 and TRBJ2-7; TRBD2 is the table's D call, not checked against the DNA. Ends included, the CDR3 has 12 residues. CDR1 is SNHLY, CDR2 FYNNEI, per germline. The CDR3 region is CASGVGLTSGNL.

J is TRBJ1-1 and V is TRBV4-3; 8 bases fit TRBD1. The CDR3 spans 15 residues. CDR1 and CDR2 (germline): LGHNA, YSLEER. The V segment lost 5 bases and the J segment 5 bases; nucleotides outside the gene matches: 10. The CDR3 DNA is TGCGCCAGCAGCGAAGCAGGGGGCGGTGGGACTGAAGCTTTCTTT. This translates into CASSEAGGGGTEAFF.

In its sample, this clonotype was seen a few times. CDR3 residues: CASSPDSYYGYTF. The DNA for the CDR3 is TGTGCCAGCAGCCCTGACAGCTACTATGGCTACACCTTC. The chain couples TRBV28 to TRBJ1-2; possible D gene TRBD1, 5 bases. V lost 6 bases and J 3 bases, leaving 11 bases between the germline ends. Germline V gives CDR1 MDHEN, CDR2 SYDVKM. This CDR3 has 13 amino acids.

This chain joins TRBV2 and TRBJ1-2, with D hard to call. Germline V CDR1 and CDR2: SNHLY, FYNNEI. The CDR3 totals 13 residues. V was clipped by 6 bases and J by 0 bases, with 8 bases between them. CDR3 amino acids: CASSTEANYGYTF. The CDR3 region has the DNA TGTGCCAGCAGCACGGAAGCTAACTATGGCTACACCTTC.